Described below is a single TCR beta chain sequence and its context. Library construction for TCR beta used iRepertoire HTBI primers and Arm-PCR of CDR3 regions. TCRdb itself ran the multiplex PCR reads through MiXCR, one entry per CDR3 protein. The profile covers roughly 470,000 distinct CDR3 sequences, with about a fifth appearing a single time and roughly 8% taken by the ten largest. The time point was: persistent/refractory GD, antithyroid drugs over 5 years with positive TRAb. Generation of the TCR library employed RNA extracted from PBMCs. The sample belongs to a study of regulatory T cells in long-lasting Graves disease. This CDR3 comprises 13 residues. CDR1 SGHRS and CDR2 YFSETQ come from the germline V gene. V gave up 5 bases and J gave up 5 bases, with 13 bases separating them.

Source: peripheral blood mononuclear cells (PBMCs), taken when the disease was refractory, from a patient treated with antithyroid drugs. The chain uses TRBV5-1 and TRBJ2-5; TRBD1 is a possible D gene (5 bases). The TCR sequence derives from a female donor with Graves disease. CDR3 sequence reads: CASSSDSLETQYF. In DNA form, the CDR3 reads TGCGCCAGCAGTTCCGACAGCCTCGAGACCCAGTACTTC.